This T cell receptor (beta chain) was sequenced for a study of post-analysis software for immune sequencing data. Study-wide findings and caveats: TRBV5-6, TRBV5-1 and TRBV20-1 belonged to a set of roughly 5 TRBV segments that were more frequent in patients than controls. F-measure co-clustering was strong for batch-matched samples. Controls had significantly higher normalized Chao1 diversity than multiple sclerosis patients.

A remark on this clonotype: Its target is unknown.

The germline V gene has CDR1 DFQATT and CDR2 SNEGSKA (reference sequence). V lost 3 bases and J lost 1; bases outside the gene matches: 3. The length of the CDR3 is 14 residues. Sequencing libraries made from TCR beta cDNA carried unique molecular identifiers. Once roughly 0.9 to 10 million T cells were used, hundreds of thousands of cDNA molecules resulted. TCRdb passed the PCR reads through MiXCR, listing each CDR3 protein once. The profile shows 450,000 or so distinct CDR3 sequences, roughly 45% of them singletons. This receptor was taken from a girl aged 10 to 17 with multiple sclerosis. The chain carries TRBV20-1 and TRBJ1-2; TRBD1 agrees at 9 bases. Sequenced input: blood. The CDR3 nucleotides read TGCAGTGCTAGCCGACAGGGGGATAACTATGGCTACACCTTC. Translated: CSASRQGDNYGYTF.